This T cell receptor beta chain came from a study of T cells in Graves' hyperthyroidism and ophthalmopathy. Whole-study findings and limits: Most clonotypes expanded in the thyroid (above 0.001) were also present in blood.

With regard to this clonotype: Its target is not known.

The germline V and J ends were trimmed by 10 bases and 9 bases, with 13 bases remaining between them. Per the germline V gene, CDR1 is WSHSY and CDR2 is SAAADI. CDR3 length: 11 amino acids. RNA transcripts served as the template for amplifying TCR beta CDR3 regions. Using the HTBI primer set, a first-round RT-PCR was run on the TCR CDR3. TCRdb re-analysed the multiplex PCR reads in MiXCR, keeping a single row per CDR3 protein. The sample shows 500,000 to 550,000 distinct CDR3 sequences, just under 20% of them seen only once. The source material was blood. The rearrangement links TRBV10-2 to TRBJ2-1, with D unclear. This receptor was obtained from a man aged 35-49 years with Graves' ophthalmopathy. The CDR3 sequence: CATRALPEQFF. CDR3 DNA sequence: TGCGCCACCCGAGCCCTACCTGAGCAGTTCTTC.